This T cell receptor (beta chain) was identified during a study of radiation and T cells in renal cell carcinoma. TCRdb keeps only in-frame clones here, not all; method: immunoSEQ multiplex PCR. Counted here are 120,000 or so clones, roughly 91% occurring once; the ten biggest clones make up 5% to 6.5%. V shed 6 bases and J 0 bases; nucleotides not matched to a gene: 2. This CDR3 region has 14 residues. Germline CDR1 reads MNHNY; CDR2 reads SVGAGI (reference sequence). Time point defined: blood 2 weeks post-SBRT. Treatment: 15 Gy SBRT to primary tumor, nephrectomy 4 weeks later. The TCR originated in a woman aged 70-85 years with renal cell carcinoma. The sample here was blood, taken from a patient whose treatment included radiotherapy and nephrectomy. The chain combines TRBV6-6 with TRBJ1-1, with 9 bases fitting TRBD1. The CDR3 protein is CASRRTGVNTEAFF. CDR3 DNA: TGTGCCAGCAGACGGACAGGGGTGAACACTGAAGCTTTCTTT.